This entry lists 19 T cell receptor beta chains sequenced from one sample in a study of T cell clonality in common variable immunodeficiency. Study-wide results and limits: Common variable immunodeficiency TCR beta sequences reportedly had fewer deletions and N-nucleotide insertions.

Only in-frame clones appear in the TCRdb table, and some are missing; sequencing was by immunoSEQ multiplex PCR. Its listing shows some 15,000 clones. For these receptors, no antigen is known. Source material: peripheral blood mononuclear cells. The receptors here all came from a human donor with common variable immunodeficiency.

Comment on this clone: The CDR3 end lies 3 residues beyond the end of the read and is filled in from the germline J gene. The chain carries TRBV20-1 and TRBJ2-3, with TRBD2 as a possible D gene (6 bases). V was clipped by 0 bases and J by 5 bases, with 15 bases between them. This CDR3 has 15 residues. CDR1 DFQATT and CDR2 SNEGSKA come from the germline V gene (reference sequence). Incomplete CDR3 DNA: TGCAGTGCTAGAGATGGGGGGTGGGCCGGAGATACG. Amino acids: CSARDGGWAGDT. The CDR3 as a whole reads CSARDGGWAGDTQYF.

Worth noting for this clone: Read data end 3 residues before the CDR3 end; the end is taken from the germline J gene. The chain recombines TRBV20-1 with TRBJ2-7; 8 bases are shared with TRBD1. V shed 6 bases, J shed 1 base, and the junction held 8 bases outside the gene matches. This CDR3 contains 14 residues. CDR1 and CDR2 from the germline V gene are DFQATT and SNEGSKA (reference sequence). Incomplete CDR3 DNA: TGCAGTGCCTCGGACAGGGTGGCATCCTACGAG. Protein product: CSASDRVASYE. In full, the CDR3 reads CSASDRVASYEQYF.

On this clone: The missing CDR3 end, 3 residues past where the read stops, is filled in from the germline J gene. The chain recombines TRBV12-3 or TRBV12-4 with TRBJ1-6, with TRBD1 matching 9 bases. The CDR3 has 15 residues. The V gene end was trimmed by 5 bases and the J gene end by 7 bases; junction bases not matched to a gene: 6. CDR3 loop: CASSTGGEWNSPLHF. CDR3 DNA (partial): TGTGCCAGCAGTACAGGGGGCGAATGGAATTCACCC.

The chain's CDR3 is CASSWSGLIYEQYF. Incomplete CDR3 DNA: TGTGCCAGCAGTTGGTCCGGACTAATCTACGAG. The chain couples TRBV6-2 or TRBV6-3 to TRBJ2-7; tentative D call: TRBD2 (6 bases). The CDR3 extends 3 residues past the end of the read, so its final part is completed from the germline J gene. The CDR3 is 14 amino acids. Germline assignment: CDR1 MNHEY and CDR2 SVGEGT. The ends were cut back, 4 bases at V and 3 bases at J, with 13 bases in the middle.

This clone is called medium-sized based on its frequency. The CDR3 end is not reached by the read, which stops 3 residues before it; the germline J gene fills it in. V and J are TRBV20-1 and TRBJ2-3; D perhaps matches TRBD2 (6 bases). The germline V gene encodes CDR1 DFQATT and CDR2 SNEGSKA (reference sequence). This CDR3 spans 14 amino acids. Trimming stripped 1 base from V and 4 bases from J, with 12 bases between. The CDR3 loop is CSARGPLAADTQYF. The covered CDR3 bases are TGCAGTGCTAGAGGGCCACTAGCCGCAGATACG.

Considering frequency, this clone is medium-sized. The observed sequence ends 3 residues before the CDR3 terminus, with the missing tail filled in from the germline J gene. This rearrangement joins TRBV19 to TRBJ2-2, with 9 bases identical to TRBD1. Germline CDR1 is LNHDA and CDR2 is SQIVND (reference sequence). The CDR3 runs 15 residues. Germline trimming cut 6 bases from V and 4 bases from J; bases unmatched to any gene: 6. The CDR3 sequence: CASSQGTGITGELFF. The sequenced part of the CDR3 DNA is TGTGCCAGTAGCCAGGGGACAGGGATCACCGGGGAG.

Concerning this clone itself: The CDR3 is cut off 3 residues early in the read; its end comes from the germline J gene. The rearrangement uses TRBV30 and TRBJ2-7; perhaps TRBD1 as D (6 bases). Trimming left V 6 bases short and J 3 bases short, with 9 bases between. Germline CDR1 is GTSNPN and CDR2 is SVGIG (reference sequence). The CDR3 loop spans 11 amino acids. CDR3 sequence: CACNRVYEQYF. The part of the CDR3 DNA that was read is TGTGCCTGTAACAGGGTCTACGAG.

Comments on this clone: Read data end 3 residues before the CDR3 end; the end is taken from the germline J gene. The rearrangement links TRBV7-2 to TRBJ1-5, with D perhaps TRBD1 (5 bases). The CDR3 sequence is 15 residues long. From germline, CDR1 is SGHTA and CDR2 FQGNSA. V was clipped by 0 bases and J by 7 bases, with 13 bases between them. The CDR3 protein is CASSLAGGVQQPQHF. The part of the CDR3 DNA that was read is TGTGCCAGCAGCTTAGCGGGGGGGGTTCAGCAGCCC.

According to its frequency, this clone is medium-sized. The CDR3 end lies 3 residues beyond the end of the read and is filled in from the germline J gene. V and J are TRBV18 and TRBJ2-5; 7 bases align to TRBD2. J lost 2 bases, V lost 2 bases, and 11 bases had no gene match. CDR3 size: 17 residues. CDR1 is KGHSH, CDR2 LQKENI, per germline. The sequenced part of the CDR3 DNA is TGTGCCAGCTCACCAAGCACGGGGGGAGCTGGGCAAGAGACC. Encoded protein: CASSPSTGGAGQET. The whole CDR3 region reads CASSPSTGGAGQETQYF. The complete variable domain, with remaining parts taken from reference TRBV18 and TRBJ2-5, reads NAGVMQNPRHLVRRRGQEARLRCSPMKGHSHVYWYRQLPEEGLKFMVYLQKENIIDESGMPKERFSAEFPKEGPSILRIQQVVRGDSAAYFCASSPSTGGAGQETQYFGPGTRLLVL.

This clone is labeled medium-sized based on frequency. The read terminates 3 residues ahead of where the CDR3 ends, so the germline J gene completes it. The chain recombines TRBV2 with TRBJ1-5; a possible D gene is TRBD1 (5 bases). With 4 bases removed from V and 3 bases from J, the gap between germline ends came to 10 bases. Germline CDR1 reads SNHLY; CDR2 reads FYNNEI. The CDR3 is 14 amino acids. CDR3 DNA, as far as it was read: TGTGCCAGCAGTGGGGGGGGAGCCAATCAGCCC. This codes for CASSGGGANQP. The CDR3 as a whole reads CASSGGGANQPQHF. Combining the CDR3 with reference TRBV2 and TRBJ1-5 gives the whole variable domain EPEVTQTPSHQVTQMGQEVILRCVPISNHLYFYWYRQILGQKVEFLVSFYNNEISEKSEIFDDQFSVERPDGSNFTLKIRSTKLEDSAMYFCASSGGGANQPQHFGDGTRLSIL.

As to this clone: The DNA ends 3 residues before the CDR3 does, and the rest of the CDR3 is filled in from the germline J gene. This chain links TRBV30 with TRBJ1-5, with D uncertain. Germline CDR1 GTSNPN, CDR2 SVGIG (reference sequence). The CDR3 covers 11 residues. Trimming removed 2 bases at V and 9 bases at J, with 8 bases between. Here the CDR3 reads CAWSTKGPQHF. The CDR3 bases that were read are TGTGCCTGGAGTACCAAAGGGCCC.

In regard to this clone: With the read ending 3 residues before the CDR3 end, the germline J gene is used to fill in that end. The chain uses TRBV11-3 and TRBJ1-6; a weak D match, TRBD1 (5 bases). Trimming removed 5 bases at V and 6 bases at J, with 8 bases between. From germline, CDR1 is SGHNT and CDR2 YENEEA. CDR3 length equals 13 residues. CDR3 loop: CASSRQSNSPLHF. The DNA read from the CDR3 is TGTGCCAGCAGCCGACAGTCTAATTCACCC.

Concerning this clone itself: Read coverage stops 3 residues before the CDR3 terminus; the germline J gene supplies the remainder. The V and J genes are TRBV19 and TRBJ2-1, with TRBD1 matching 8 bases. The CDR3 loop spans 15 amino acids. Trimming cost V 2 bases and J 4 bases; bases outside gene matches: 4. CDR1 and CDR2 (germline): LNHDA, SQIVND (reference sequence). The CDR3 here is CASSIQDREYNEQFF. CDR3 bases read: TGTGCCAGTAGTATACAGGACAGGGAATACAATGAG.

On this clone itself: The read is 3 residues too short to cover the CDR3 end, so that end is filled in from the germline J gene. The V gene is TRBV19, the J gene TRBJ2-2, with 7 bases lining up with TRBD1. The V gene's germline CDR1 is LNHDA and CDR2 SQIVND (reference sequence). The CDR3 runs to 16 residues. V lost 4 bases to trimming and J lost 1 base; unmatched junction nucleotides: 6. The CDR3 protein is CASSRIQGLNTGELFF. The CDR3 DNA, read in part, is TGTGCCAGTAGTAGGATACAGGGGCTGAACACCGGGGAG.

On this clone itself: A junction end diverges from the germline sequence, so it may reflect a read error. Read data end 3 residues before the CDR3 end; the end is taken from the germline J gene. This rearrangement joins TRBV4-2 to TRBJ2-7; D unclear. This CDR3 region has 13 residues. Germline values: CDR1 LGHNA, CDR2 YNFKEQ. The CDR3 is CASSQDPQIEQYF. The DNA read from the CDR3 is TGCGCCAGCAGCCAAGACCCCCAGATCGAG.

Worth noting for this clone: Coverage ceases 3 residues before the CDR3 finishes, and the germline J gene fills in the end. The chain combines TRBV20-1 with TRBJ2-7; either TRBD1 or TRBD2 may fit D (7 bases each). There are 12 residues in the CDR3. Looked up from germline, CDR1 is DFQATT and CDR2 is SNEGSKA (reference sequence). With 7 bases removed from V and 4 bases from J, the gap between germline ends came to 14 bases. The CDR3 DNA, read in part, is TGCAGTGGGGGGGAGGGGGCTTACGAG. It specifies CSGGEGAYE. The whole CDR3 sequence reads CSGGEGAYEQYF.

On this clone: The read ends 3 residues early relative to the CDR3; the germline J gene fills the gap. J is TRBJ2-7 and V is TRBV18, with TRBD2 matching over 15 bases. The CDR3 contains 16 residues. The V and J ends lost 0 bases and 5 bases, in that order; junction bases with no gene match: 2. Germline-derived CDR1 and CDR2 are KGHSH and LQKENI. The CDR3 loop reads CASSPPGLAGGHEQYF. The CDR3 bases that were read are TGTGCCAGCTCACCACCGGGACTAGCGGGGGGCCACGAG. Looking up the rest from reference TRBV18 and TRBJ2-7 gives the full variable domain: NAGVMQNPRHLVRRRGQEARLRCSPMKGHSHVYWYRQLPEEGLKFMVYLQKENIIDESGMPKERFSAEFPKEGPSILRIQQVVRGDSAAYFCASSPPGLAGGHEQYFGPGTRLTVT.

Points on this clone: With the read ending 3 residues before the CDR3 end, the germline J gene is used to fill in that end. This rearrangement joins TRBV6-7 to TRBJ1-2; D is undetermined. TRBV6-7 is reported as an ORF; its role is uncertain. Trimming cost V 11 bases and J 4 bases, with 11 bases left between them. The CDR3 loop spans 11 amino acids. The sequenced CDR3 bases are TGTGCCCCTCCGAGAGCCTATGGC. Protein product: CAPPRAYG. The complete CDR3 reads CAPPRAYGYTF.

In the case of this clone: Coverage ceases 3 residues before the CDR3 finishes, and the germline J gene fills in the end. The chain couples TRBV5-1 to TRBJ2-2; D is perhaps TRBD2 (5 bases). The CDR3 runs 16 residues. The germline V gene has CDR1 SGHRS and CDR2 YFSETQ. V lost 2 bases, J lost 0 bases, and 11 bases lay in between. The CDR3 protein is CASSFFGESNTGELFF. Partial CDR3 DNA: TGCGCCAGCAGCTTTTTCGGGGAATCGAACACCGGGGAG.